Below, one TCR beta chain is given with its context. This sample is drawn from a study of cytomegalovirus exposure and HLA in healthy donors. CDR3 size: 14 residues. Germline CDR1 is SQVTM and CDR2 is ANQGSEA. V was cut by 0 bases and J by 2 bases, with 10 bases left in between. Primers included in the PCR were 60 Vbeta and 13 Jbeta primers. Clones were sequenced by immunoSEQ multiplex PCR, and TCRdb holds only the in-frame ones, with some missing. The sample shows over 110,000 clones, just under 85% of them seen only once. This receptor was identified in a woman aged 55-75 years in good health and CMV-seropositive. The chain recombines TRBV29-1 with TRBJ1-1; D remains ambiguous. Material: PBMCs. The CDR3 DNA sequence: TGCAGCGTTGAAGATCGACGGGGAAACACTGAAGCTTTCTTT. This gives the protein CSVEDRRGNTEAFF.